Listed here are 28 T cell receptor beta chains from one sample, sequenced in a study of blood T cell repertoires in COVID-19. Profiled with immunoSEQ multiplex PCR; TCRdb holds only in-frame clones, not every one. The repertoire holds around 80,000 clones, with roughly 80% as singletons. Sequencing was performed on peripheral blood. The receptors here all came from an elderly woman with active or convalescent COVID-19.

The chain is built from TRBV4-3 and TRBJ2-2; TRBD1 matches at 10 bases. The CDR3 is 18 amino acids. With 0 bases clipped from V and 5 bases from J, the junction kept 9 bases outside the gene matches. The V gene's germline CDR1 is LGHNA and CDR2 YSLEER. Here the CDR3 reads CASSQDGGTGVETGELFF. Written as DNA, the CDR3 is TGCGCCAGCAGCCAAGATGGGGGGACAGGGGTTGAAACCGGGGAGCTGTTTTTT.

The CDR3 DNA is TGTGCCAGCAGTTACGGAGGGACAGGGAACACTGAAGCTTTCTTT. Translated, it gives CASSYGGTGNTEAFF. The J gene is TRBJ1-1, the V gene TRBV6-6; 8 bases agree with TRBD1. J lost 1 base, V lost 2 bases, and 3 bases had no gene match. CDR1 is MNHNY and CDR2 is SVGAGI in the germline V gene (reference sequence). The CDR3 runs 15 residues.

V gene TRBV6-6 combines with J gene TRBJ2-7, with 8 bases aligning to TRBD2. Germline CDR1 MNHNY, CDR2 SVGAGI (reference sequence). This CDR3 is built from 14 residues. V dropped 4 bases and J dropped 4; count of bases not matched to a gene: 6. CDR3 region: CASSFLAGGYEQYF. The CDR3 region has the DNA TGTGCCAGCAGTTTCCTAGCGGGTGGATACGAGCAGTACTTC.

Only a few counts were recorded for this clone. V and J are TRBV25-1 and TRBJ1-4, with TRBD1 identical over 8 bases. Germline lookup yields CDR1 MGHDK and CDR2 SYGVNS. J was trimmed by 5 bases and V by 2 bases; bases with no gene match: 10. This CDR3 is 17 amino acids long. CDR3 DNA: TGTGCCAGCAGTGAAGGACAGGGCGCCGATAGGAATGAAAAACTGTTTTTT. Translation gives CASSEGQGADRNEKLFF. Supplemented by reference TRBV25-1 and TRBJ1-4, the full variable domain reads EADIYQTPRYLVIGTGKKITLECSQTMGHDKMYWYQQDPGMELHLIHYSYGVNSTEKGDLSSESTVSRIRTEHFPLTLESARPSHTSQYLCASSEGQGADRNEKLFFGSGTQLSVL.

In DNA form, the CDR3 reads TGTGCCAGCAGCCCCCGACAGGTTGGGGCCAACGTCCTGACTTTC. Translating it yields CASSPRQVGANVLTF. V gene TRBV13 combines with J gene TRBJ2-6; perhaps TRBD1 as D (6 bases). Germline CDR1 and CDR2: PRHDT and FYEKMQ (reference sequence). The CDR3 has 15 residues. The V and J ends lost 5 bases and 3 bases respectively, with 11 bases between them.

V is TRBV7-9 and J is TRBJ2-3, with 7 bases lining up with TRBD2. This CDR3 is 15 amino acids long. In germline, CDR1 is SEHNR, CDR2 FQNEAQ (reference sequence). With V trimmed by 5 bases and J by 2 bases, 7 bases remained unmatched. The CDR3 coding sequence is TGTGCCAGCAGCCCAATAGCGGGCTACACAGATACGCAGTATTTT. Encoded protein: CASSPIAGYTDTQYF.

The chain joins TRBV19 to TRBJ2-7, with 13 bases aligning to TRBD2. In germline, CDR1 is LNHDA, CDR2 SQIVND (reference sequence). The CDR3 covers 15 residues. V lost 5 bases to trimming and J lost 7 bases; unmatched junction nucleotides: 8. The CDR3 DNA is TGTGCCAGTAGTCGGACTAGCGGGAGTCATCGAGAGCAGTACTTC. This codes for CASSRTSGSHREQYF.

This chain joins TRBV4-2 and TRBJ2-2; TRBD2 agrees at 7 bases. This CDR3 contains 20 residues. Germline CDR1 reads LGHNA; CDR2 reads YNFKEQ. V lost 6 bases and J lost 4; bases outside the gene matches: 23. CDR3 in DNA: TGTGCCAGCAGTAGCATCCGTCGGACTAGTCTATTAACCAGCACCGGGGAGCTGTTTTTT. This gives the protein CASSSIRRTSLLTSTGELFF.

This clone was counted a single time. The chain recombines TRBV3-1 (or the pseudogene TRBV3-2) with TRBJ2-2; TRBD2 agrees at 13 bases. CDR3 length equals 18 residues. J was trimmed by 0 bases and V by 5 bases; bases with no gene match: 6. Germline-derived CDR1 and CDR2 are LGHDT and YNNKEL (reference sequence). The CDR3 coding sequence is TGTGCCAGCAGCACACTAGCGGGAGGGACGACGAACACCGGGGAGCTGTTTTTT. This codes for CASSTLAGGTTNTGELFF.

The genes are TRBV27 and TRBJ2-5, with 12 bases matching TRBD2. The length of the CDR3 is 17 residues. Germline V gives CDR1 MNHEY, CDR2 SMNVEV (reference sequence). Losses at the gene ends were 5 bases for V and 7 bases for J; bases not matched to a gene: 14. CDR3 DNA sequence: TGTGCCAGCAGTCCTTTGACTAGCGGGAGTCTTTGGGCGACCCAGTACTTC. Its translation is CASSPLTSGSLWATQYF.

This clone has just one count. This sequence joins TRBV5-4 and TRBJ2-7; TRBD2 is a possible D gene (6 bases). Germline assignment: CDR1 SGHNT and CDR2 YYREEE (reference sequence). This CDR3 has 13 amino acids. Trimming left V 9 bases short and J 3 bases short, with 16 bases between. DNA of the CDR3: TGTGCCACCGGCGGGGTAGCGGACTACGAGCAGTACTTC. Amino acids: CATGGVADYEQYF. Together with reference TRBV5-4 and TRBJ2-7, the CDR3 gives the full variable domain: ETGVTQSPTHLIKTRGQQVTLRCSSQSGHNTVSWYQQALGQGPQFIFQYYREEENGRGNFPPRFSGLQFPNYSSELNVNALELDDSALYLCATGGVADYEQYFGPGTRLTVT.

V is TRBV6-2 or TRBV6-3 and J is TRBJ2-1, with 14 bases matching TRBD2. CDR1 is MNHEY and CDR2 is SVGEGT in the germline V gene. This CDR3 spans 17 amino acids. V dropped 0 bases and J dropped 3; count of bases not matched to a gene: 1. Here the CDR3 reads CASSYSGLAGVYNEQFF. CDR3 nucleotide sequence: TGTGCCAGCAGTTACTCGGGACTAGCGGGAGTCTACAATGAGCAGTTCTTC.

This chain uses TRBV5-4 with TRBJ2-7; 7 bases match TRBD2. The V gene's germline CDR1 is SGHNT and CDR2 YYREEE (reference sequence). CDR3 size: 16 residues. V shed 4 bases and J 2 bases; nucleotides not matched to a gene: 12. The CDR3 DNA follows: TGTGCCAGCAGCCTAGGGGTGGGTAGCGGGCCCTACGAGCAGTACTTC. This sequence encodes CASSLGVGSGPYEQYF.

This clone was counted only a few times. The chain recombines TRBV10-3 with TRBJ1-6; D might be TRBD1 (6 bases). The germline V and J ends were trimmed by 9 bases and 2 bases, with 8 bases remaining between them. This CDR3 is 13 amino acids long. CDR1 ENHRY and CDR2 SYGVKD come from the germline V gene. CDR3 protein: CAITGTYNSPLHF. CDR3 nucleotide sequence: TGTGCCATTACAGGGACCTATAATTCACCCCTCCACTTT.

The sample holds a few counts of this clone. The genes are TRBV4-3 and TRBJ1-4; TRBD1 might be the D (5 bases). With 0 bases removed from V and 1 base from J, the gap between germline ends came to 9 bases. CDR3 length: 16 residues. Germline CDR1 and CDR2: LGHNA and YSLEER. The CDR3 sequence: CASSQDVQGTNEKLFF. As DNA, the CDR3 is TGCGCCAGCAGCCAAGATGTGCAGGGAACTAATGAAAAACTGTTTTTT.

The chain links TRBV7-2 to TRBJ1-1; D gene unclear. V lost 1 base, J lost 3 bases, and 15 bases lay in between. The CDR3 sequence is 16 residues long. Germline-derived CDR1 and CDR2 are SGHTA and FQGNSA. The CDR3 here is CASSLDGERVHTEAFF. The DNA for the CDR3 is TGTGCCAGCAGCTTAGATGGCGAACGGGTGCACACTGAAGCTTTCTTT.

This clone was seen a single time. The CDR3: CASTPSDRDIGELFF. The CDR3 DNA is TGTGCCAGCACCCCCTCGGACAGGGATATCGGGGAGCTGTTTTTT. This chain uses TRBV6-4 with TRBJ2-2; 8 bases align to TRBD1. V lost 7 bases and J lost 7; bases outside the gene matches: 11. The CDR3 runs to 15 residues. From germline, CDR1 is MRHNA and CDR2 SNTAGT.

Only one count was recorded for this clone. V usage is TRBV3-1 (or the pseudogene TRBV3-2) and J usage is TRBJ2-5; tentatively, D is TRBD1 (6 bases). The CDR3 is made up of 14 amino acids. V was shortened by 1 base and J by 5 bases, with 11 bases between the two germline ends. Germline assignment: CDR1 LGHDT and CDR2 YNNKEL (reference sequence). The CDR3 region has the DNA TGTGCCAGCAGCCAAGCAGGGGTGGTTGAGACCCAGTACTTC. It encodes CASSQAGVVETQYF.

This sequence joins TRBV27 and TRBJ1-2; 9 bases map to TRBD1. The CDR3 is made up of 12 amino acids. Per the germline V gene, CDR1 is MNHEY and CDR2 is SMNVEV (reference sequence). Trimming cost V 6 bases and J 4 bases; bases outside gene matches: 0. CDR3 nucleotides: TGTGCCAGCAGGGACAGGGGCTATGGCTACACCTTC. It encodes CASRDRGYGYTF.

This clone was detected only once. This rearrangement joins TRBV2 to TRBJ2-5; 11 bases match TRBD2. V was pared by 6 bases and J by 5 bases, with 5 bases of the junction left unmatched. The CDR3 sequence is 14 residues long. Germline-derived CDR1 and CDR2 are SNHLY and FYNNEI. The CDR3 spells CASSSTSGSETQYF. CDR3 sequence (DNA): TGTGCCAGCAGCTCCACTAGCGGGAGCGAGACCCAGTACTTC.

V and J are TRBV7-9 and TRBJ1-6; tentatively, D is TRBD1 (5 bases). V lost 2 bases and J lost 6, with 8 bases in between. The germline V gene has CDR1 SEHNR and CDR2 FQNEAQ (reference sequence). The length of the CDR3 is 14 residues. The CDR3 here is CASSLNQGNSPLHF. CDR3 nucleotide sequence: TGTGCCAGCAGCTTAAACCAGGGTAATTCACCCCTCCACTTT.

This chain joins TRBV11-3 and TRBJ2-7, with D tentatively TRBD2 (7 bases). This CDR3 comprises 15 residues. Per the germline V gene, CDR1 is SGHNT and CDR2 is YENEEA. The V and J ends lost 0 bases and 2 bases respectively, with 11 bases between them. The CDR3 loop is CASSLDGGGAYEQYF. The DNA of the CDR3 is TGTGCCAGCAGCTTAGATGGCGGGGGCGCCTACGAGCAGTACTTC.

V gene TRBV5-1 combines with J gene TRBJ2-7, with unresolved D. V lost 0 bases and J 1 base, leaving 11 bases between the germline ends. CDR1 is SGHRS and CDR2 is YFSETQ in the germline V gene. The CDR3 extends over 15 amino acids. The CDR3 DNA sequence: TGCGCCAGCAGCTTGGTGGTGACTTCTTCCTACGAGCAGTACTTC. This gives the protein CASSLVVTSSYEQYF.

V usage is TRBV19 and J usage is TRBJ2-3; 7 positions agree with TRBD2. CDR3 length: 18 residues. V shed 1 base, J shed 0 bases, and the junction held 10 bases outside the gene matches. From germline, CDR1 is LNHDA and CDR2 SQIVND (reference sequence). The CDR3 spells CASSIVGLLSGSTDTQYF. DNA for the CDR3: TGTGCCAGTAGTATAGTAGGCCTCCTTAGCGGGAGCACAGATACGCAGTATTTT.

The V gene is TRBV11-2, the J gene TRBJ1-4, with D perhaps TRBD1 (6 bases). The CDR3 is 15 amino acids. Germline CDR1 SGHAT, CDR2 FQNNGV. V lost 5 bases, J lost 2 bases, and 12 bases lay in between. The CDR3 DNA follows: TGTGCCAGCAGCGAACAGGGATTGACTAATGAAAAACTGTTTTTT. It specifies CASSEQGLTNEKLFF.

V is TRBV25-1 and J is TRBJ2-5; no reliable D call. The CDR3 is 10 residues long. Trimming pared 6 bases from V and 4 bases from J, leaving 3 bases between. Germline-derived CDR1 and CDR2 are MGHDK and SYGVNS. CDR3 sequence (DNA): TGTGCCAGCAGGAGAGAGACCCAGTACTTC. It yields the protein CASRRETQYF.

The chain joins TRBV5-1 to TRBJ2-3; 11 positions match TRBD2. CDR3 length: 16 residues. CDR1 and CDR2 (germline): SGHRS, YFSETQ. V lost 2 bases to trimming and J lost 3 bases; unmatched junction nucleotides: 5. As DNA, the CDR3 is TGCGCCAGCAGCTTATCTATAGCGGGAGGGACAGATACGCAGTATTTT. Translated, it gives CASSLSIAGGTDTQYF.

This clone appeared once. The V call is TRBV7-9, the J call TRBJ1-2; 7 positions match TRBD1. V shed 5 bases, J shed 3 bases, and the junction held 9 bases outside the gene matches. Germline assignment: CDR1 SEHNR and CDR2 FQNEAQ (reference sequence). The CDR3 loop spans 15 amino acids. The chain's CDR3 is CASSLGDSRHYGYTF. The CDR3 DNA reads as TGTGCCAGCAGCCTAGGGGACAGTCGGCACTATGGCTACACCTTC.